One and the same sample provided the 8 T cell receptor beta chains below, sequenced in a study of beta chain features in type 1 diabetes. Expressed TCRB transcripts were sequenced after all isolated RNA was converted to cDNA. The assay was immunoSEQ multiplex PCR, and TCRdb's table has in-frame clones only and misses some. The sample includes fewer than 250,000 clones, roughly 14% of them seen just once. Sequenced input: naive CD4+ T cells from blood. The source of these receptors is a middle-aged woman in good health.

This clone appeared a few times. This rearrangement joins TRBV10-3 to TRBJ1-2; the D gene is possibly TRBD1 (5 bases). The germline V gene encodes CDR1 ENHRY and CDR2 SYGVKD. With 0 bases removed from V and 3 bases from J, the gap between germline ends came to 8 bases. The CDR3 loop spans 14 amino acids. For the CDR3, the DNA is TGTGCCATCAGTGAGTCGTGGGGGGACTATGGCTACACCTTC. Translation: CAISESWGDYGYTF.

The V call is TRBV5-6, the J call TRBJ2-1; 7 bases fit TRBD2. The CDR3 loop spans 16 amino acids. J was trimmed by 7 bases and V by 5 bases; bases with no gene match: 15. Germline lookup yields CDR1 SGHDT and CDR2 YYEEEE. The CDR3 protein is CASSPAVGRGFNEQFF. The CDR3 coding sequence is TGTGCCAGCAGTCCGGCGGTGGGGCGGGGGTTTAATGAGCAGTTCTTC. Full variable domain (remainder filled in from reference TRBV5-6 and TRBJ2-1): DAGVTQSPTHLIKTRGQQVTLRCSPKSGHDTVSWYQQALGQGPQFIFQYYEEEERQRGNFPDRFSGHQFPNYSSELNVNALLLGDSALYLCASSPAVGRGFNEQFFGPGTRLTVL.

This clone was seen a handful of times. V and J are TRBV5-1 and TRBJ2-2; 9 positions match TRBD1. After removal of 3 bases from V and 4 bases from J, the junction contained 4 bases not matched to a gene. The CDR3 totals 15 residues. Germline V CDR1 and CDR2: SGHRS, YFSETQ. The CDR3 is CASSSGTGITGELFF. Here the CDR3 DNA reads TGCGCCAGCAGCTCCGGGACAGGGATCACCGGGGAGCTGTTTTTT.

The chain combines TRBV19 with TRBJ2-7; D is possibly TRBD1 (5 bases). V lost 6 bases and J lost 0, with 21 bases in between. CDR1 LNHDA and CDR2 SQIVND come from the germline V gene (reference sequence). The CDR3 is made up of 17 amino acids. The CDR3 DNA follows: TGTGCCAGTAGCATCCGAACCAAGGGGCAGAGCTCCTACGAGCAGTACTTC. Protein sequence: CASSIRTKGQSSYEQYF.

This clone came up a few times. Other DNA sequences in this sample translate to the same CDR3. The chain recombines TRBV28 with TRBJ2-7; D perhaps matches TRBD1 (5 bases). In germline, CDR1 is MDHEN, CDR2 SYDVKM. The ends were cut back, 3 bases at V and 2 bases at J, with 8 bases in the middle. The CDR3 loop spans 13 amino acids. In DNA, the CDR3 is TGTGCCAGCAGTTTCCCAGGGCCCTACGAGCAGTACTTC. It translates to CASSFPGPYEQYF.

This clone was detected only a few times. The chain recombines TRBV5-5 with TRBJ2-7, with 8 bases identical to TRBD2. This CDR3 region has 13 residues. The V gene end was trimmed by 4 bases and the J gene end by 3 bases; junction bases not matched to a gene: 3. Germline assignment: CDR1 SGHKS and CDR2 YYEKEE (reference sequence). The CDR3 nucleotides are TGTGCCAGCAGCATAGGGACTAGCTACGAGCAGTACTTC. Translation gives CASSIGTSYEQYF.

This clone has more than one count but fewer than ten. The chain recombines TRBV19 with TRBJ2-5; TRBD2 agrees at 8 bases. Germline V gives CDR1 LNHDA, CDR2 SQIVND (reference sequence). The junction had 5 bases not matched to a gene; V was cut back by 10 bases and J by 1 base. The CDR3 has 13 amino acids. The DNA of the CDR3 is TGTGCCACCCGCGGGGGGACCCAAGAGACCCAGTACTTC. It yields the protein CATRGGTQETQYF.

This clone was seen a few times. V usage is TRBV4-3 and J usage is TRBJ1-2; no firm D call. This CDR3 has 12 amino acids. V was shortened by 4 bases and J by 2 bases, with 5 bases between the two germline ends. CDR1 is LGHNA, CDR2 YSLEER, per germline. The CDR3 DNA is TGCGCCAGCAGCCGAACAAACTATGGCTACACCTTC. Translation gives CASSRTNYGYTF.